This is a list of T cell receptor beta chains from one sample in a study of shared clonotypes between healthy human individuals. Clones were read by immunoSEQ multiplex PCR, and TCRdb kept only the in-frame ones, dropping some. The sample yields over 2 million clones, roughly 92% seen once. Sequencing was performed on naive CD4+ T cells from PBMCs. These receptors came from a man between 18 and 35 years old in good health. Some clones in this sample may be carry-over from other donors' samples. Each CDR3 is given with its conserved first and last residue.

J: TRBJ1-4; V: TRBV19; CDR3: CASSIRVHEKLFF
J: TRBJ1-1; V: TRBV30; CDR3: CAWSRRGTGLTWAFF
J: TRBJ1-4; V: TRBV5-1; CDR3: CASSLSGGAVADEKLFF
J: TRBJ1-1; V: TRBV27; CDR3: CASIRTWVEGTEAFF
J: TRBJ1-5; V: TRBV27; CDR3: CASSPHAGSAQHF
J: TRBJ1-2; V: TRBV28; CDR3: CASSETGPSRDYGYTF
J: TRBJ2-7; V: TRBV6-4; CDR3: CASSLGLGSSYEQYF
J: TRBJ2-1; V: TRBV5-1; CDR3: CASGRGNNEQFF
J: TRBJ2-7; V: TRBV11-3; CDR3: CASSWRGAGEQYF
J: TRBJ2-4; V: TRBV29-1; CDR3: CSALRAKNIQYF
J: TRBJ2-5; V: TRBV18; CDR3: CASSPGTSQETQYF
J: TRBJ1-5; V: TRBV28; CDR3: CASSQRDIWGNQPQHF
J: TRBJ2-5; V: TRBV7-2; CDR3: CASSPASGRVETQYF
J: TRBJ1-5; V: TRBV28; CDR3: CASSFRRQPVNQPQHF
J: TRBJ1-2; V: TRBV9; CDR3: CASSPGTANYGYTF
J: TRBJ1-6; V: TRBV7-9; CDR3: CASSSQAGIHSLHF
J: TRBJ2-7; V: TRBV4-3; CDR3: CASSQVSGRAWEQYF
J: TRBJ2-1; V: TRBV27; CDR3: CASSAGALYYNEQFF
J: TRBJ2-7; V: TRBV7-8; CDR3: CASSLIQGEQYF
J: TRBJ1-5; V: TRBV2; CDR3: CASSEDMRGAQHF
J: TRBJ1-2; V: TRBV2; CDR3: CATTRGGHGYTF
J: TRBJ2-3; V: TRBV7-3; CDR3: CASSSLAGTDTQYF
J: TRBJ2-5; V: TRBV7-7; CDR3: CASSPPLQGRETQYF
J: TRBJ2-1; V: TRBV4-1; CDR3: CASSQDRSGSYNEQFF
J: TRBJ1-1; V: TRBV2; CDR3: CASSDTRSMNTEAFF
J: TRBJ2-7; V: TRBV4-2; CDR3: CASGDGSHTYEQYF
J: TRBJ2-7; V: TRBV27; CDR3: CASPNMDRWEQYF
J: TRBJ1-5; V: TRBV5-1; CDR3: CASSREGRINQPQHF
J: TRBJ2-3; V: TRBV12-1; CDR3: CASGIGLTDNTQYF
J: TRBJ2-1; V: TRBV25-1; CDR3: CASSELEGRPSYNEQFF
J: TRBJ2-7; V: TRBV28; CDR3: CASRVTRAEQYF
J: TRBJ2-5; V: TRBV6-1; CDR3: CASSLQGVEETQYF
J: TRBJ1-2; V: TRBV7-9; CDR3: CASSRWDVADGYTF
J: TRBJ1-1; V: TRBV7-9; CDR3: CASRNRENTEAFF
J: TRBJ1-1; V: TRBV7-6; CDR3: CASSLISRNTEAFF
J: TRBJ2-5; V: TRBV6-1; CDR3: CAARAGETQYF
J: TRBJ2-6; V: TRBV9; CDR3: CASSVRLDSTGTASSGANVLTF
J: TRBJ1-1; V: TRBV25-1; CDR3: CASSESGANTEAFF
J: TRBJ2-7; V: TRBV28; CDR3: CASRSGTGINEQYF
J: TRBJ1-2; V: TRBV7-2; CDR3: CASSSGQGRGYTF
J: TRBJ1-4; V: TRBV18; CDR3: CASSPYREGYEKLFF
J: TRBJ2-1; V: TRBV18; CDR3: CASSPSGTANTDNEQFF
J: TRBJ2-7; V: TRBV20-1; CDR3: CSATTYEQYF
J: TRBJ1-2; V: TRBV18; CDR3: CASSPLRNRNYGYTF
J: TRBJ1-5; V: TRBV28; CDR3: CASSLYPDSNQPQHF
J: TRBJ2-7; V: TRBV7-9; CDR3: CASSSLAGGYEQYF
J: TRBJ2-7; V: TRBV5-5; CDR3: CASSLPGWSEQYF
J: TRBJ2-7; V: TRBV15; CDR3: CATSRSDYWGSFAYEQYF
J: TRBJ2-2; V: TRBV7-9; CDR3: CASSLAKEPGELFF
J: TRBJ1-5; V: TRBV30; CDR3: CAWTGKSTANQPQHF
J: TRBJ1-2; V: TRBV6-5; CDR3: CASSYSPTEPYGYTF